The 21 T cell receptor beta chains below come from one sample, sequenced in a study of blood T cell repertoires in COVID-19. Libraries were prepared by immunoSEQ multiplex PCR; TCRdb keeps only in-frame clonotypes and omits some of them. Here the sample spans about 200,000 clones, about 86% being singletons. The sequencing sample was made of peripheral blood. All receptors derive from a woman in her fifties or sixties with acute or convalescent COVID-19.

In this sample, this clone turned up a few times. CDR3 DNA sequence: TGTGCCAGCAGCGATTCGGGGGGTCCCCAAGAGACCCAGTACTTC. Its translation is CASSDSGGPQETQYF. The chain combines TRBV9 with TRBJ2-5; 7 bases align to TRBD2. V lost 3 bases and J lost 1; bases outside the gene matches: 6. The CDR3 extends over 15 amino acids. Germline V CDR1 and CDR2: SGDLS, YYNGEE.

This sequence joins TRBV7-3 and TRBJ1-1, with TRBD1 identical over 11 bases. This CDR3 is 14 amino acids long. V trimming: 0 bases; J trimming: 6 bases; junction bases outside the gene matches: 0. The V gene's germline CDR1 is SGHTA and CDR2 FQGTGA. The chain's CDR3 is CASSLTGQGAEAFF. The CDR3, as DNA: TGTGCCAGCAGCTTAACGGGACAGGGGGCTGAAGCTTTCTTT.

This chain uses TRBV13 with TRBJ2-3; 8 bases are a match to TRBD1. The J segment lost 0 bases and the V segment lost 5 bases, leaving 7 bases of the junction unmatched. The CDR3 length is 16 residues. Germline CDR1 is PRHDT and CDR2 is FYEKMQ (reference sequence). The CDR3 DNA reads as TGTGCCAGCAGCCTCAGGGGGCTACTCAGCACAGATACGCAGTATTTT. Its protein is CASSLRGLLSTDTQYF.

V gene TRBV3-1 (or the pseudogene TRBV3-2) combines with J gene TRBJ2-3; 8 nucleotides agree with TRBD2. There are 17 residues in the CDR3. The germline CDR1 and CDR2 sequences are LGHDT and YNNKEL (reference sequence). Trimming cost V 4 bases and J 3 bases; bases outside gene matches: 12. DNA of the CDR3: TGTGCCAGCAGCCTCGGACTAGCCCATGGCGGGACAGATACGCAGTATTTT. This codes for CASSLGLAHGGTDTQYF.

The sample holds a few counts of this clone. The chain recombines TRBV10-3 with TRBJ2-7; 12 bases agree with TRBD2. From germline, CDR1 is ENHRY and CDR2 SYGVKD. This CDR3 is built from 15 residues. The junction had 7 bases not matched to a gene; V was cut back by 6 bases and J by 4 bases. The chain's CDR3 is CAIRLTSGSSYEQYF. The DNA for the CDR3 is TGTGCCATCAGGCTGACTAGCGGGAGTTCGTACGAGCAGTACTTC.

The chain couples TRBV5-4 to TRBJ2-1, with 11 bases matching TRBD2. J gave up 2 bases and V 5 bases, and 6 bases lay outside the gene matches. From germline, CDR1 is SGHNT and CDR2 YYREEE (reference sequence). The CDR3 is 16 residues long. The CDR3 nucleotides are TGTGCCAGCAGGACCACTAGCGGGGGTCCCTACAATGAGCAGTTCTTC. The encoded protein is CASRTTSGGPYNEQFF.

V gene TRBV10-1 combines with J gene TRBJ2-1, with 12 bases fitting TRBD2. CDR3 size: 19 residues. Trimming at V came to 4 bases and at J to 1 base, leaving 11 bases not matched to a gene. The germline V gene encodes CDR1 WNHNN and CDR2 SYGVQD (reference sequence). Here the CDR3 reads CASSATSGSLRGSYNEQFF. The CDR3, as DNA: TGCGCCAGCAGTGCGACTAGCGGGAGTCTCCGCGGGTCCTACAATGAGCAGTTCTTC.

The chain is built from TRBV6-1 and TRBJ2-5, with D tentatively TRBD1 (5 bases). Trimming shortened V by 2 bases and J by 5 bases, and 15 bases separated the two germline ends. Germline CDR1 reads MNHNS; CDR2 reads SASEGT. CDR3 length: 15 amino acids. The CDR3 region has the DNA TGTGCCAGCAGTGAAAGGGGCTACCCTGAGGAGACCCAGTACTTC. This gives the protein CASSERGYPEETQYF.

The chain couples TRBV28 to TRBJ2-7; D not certain. V was cut by 5 bases and J by 7 bases, with 18 bases left in between. The length of the CDR3 is 14 residues. Germline lookup yields CDR1 MDHEN and CDR2 SYDVKM. The CDR3 DNA reads as TGTGCCAGCAGTCCCCCCGTCAACTACGATGAGCAGTACTTC. Residues: CASSPPVNYDEQYF.

This clone was seen a few times. This sequence joins TRBV5-1 and TRBJ2-1; a possible D gene is TRBD2 (5 bases). The CDR3 is made up of 15 amino acids. The germline V gene encodes CDR1 SGHRS and CDR2 YFSETQ. Trimming pared 5 bases from V and 0 bases from J, leaving 12 bases between. CDR3 nucleotides: TGCGCCAGCAGAACCACGGGGAGCTCCTACAATGAGCAGTTCTTC. Its translation: CASRTTGSSYNEQFF.

The sample holds a few counts of this clone. V and J are TRBV24-1 and TRBJ2-7; tentative D call: TRBD1 (6 bases). Germline CDR1 KGHDR, CDR2 SFDVKD. This CDR3 is 15 amino acids long. Between the trimmed V and J ends, which lost 3 bases and 6 bases, there was a span of 17 bases. CDR3 protein: CATSDPRDKYTEQYF. CDR3 coding DNA: TGTGCCACCAGTGATCCCCGGGACAAATATACCGAGCAGTACTTC.

The rearrangement joins TRBV6-1 to TRBJ1-5, with 8 bases aligning to TRBD1. V lost 4 bases and J lost 0; bases outside the gene matches: 5. CDR1 and CDR2 (germline): MNHNS, SASEGT. This CDR3 contains 16 residues. Here the CDR3 DNA reads TGTGCCAGCAGTGTAGACAGGGGACTTAGCAATCAGCCCCAGCATTTT. The encoded protein is CASSVDRGLSNQPQHF.

This clone appeared a single time. The V call is TRBV2, the J call TRBJ2-5, with TRBD1 matching 9 bases. The CDR3 contains 14 residues. The J segment lost 2 bases and the V segment lost 6 bases, leaving 4 bases of the junction unmatched. Looked up from germline, CDR1 is SNHLY and CDR2 is FYNNEI. The CDR3 here is CASSIDRGQETQYF. CDR3 bases: TGTGCCAGCAGCATAGACAGGGGGCAAGAGACCCAGTACTTC.

This chain connects TRBV5-6 to TRBJ1-1, with 9 positions matching TRBD1. The ends lost 4 bases at V and 4 bases at J; junction bases unmatched: 8. Germline lookup yields CDR1 SGHDT and CDR2 YYEEEE. CDR3 size: 15 residues. The chain's CDR3 is CASSRWDRVSTEAFF. CDR3 DNA sequence: TGTGCCAGCAGCCGATGGGACAGGGTAAGCACTGAAGCTTTCTTT.

A few counts support this clone. V and J are TRBV7-8 and TRBJ1-1; 8 bases are a match to TRBD1. The V gene's germline CDR1 is SGHVS and CDR2 FQNEAQ. V shed 5 bases and J 12 bases; nucleotides not matched to a gene: 14. This CDR3 has 14 residues. The chain's CDR3 is CASSPLKDRGSSFF. CDR3 nucleotides: TGTGCCAGCAGCCCCCTGAAAGACAGGGGTTCCTCTTTCTTT.

The chain links TRBV12-3 or TRBV12-4 to TRBJ2-1, with 7 bases identical to TRBD2. V lost 4 bases to trimming and J lost 13 bases; unmatched junction nucleotides: 4. The CDR3 is made up of 11 amino acids. The CDR3: CASSSRDYQFF. The CDR3 nucleotides are TGTGCCAGCAGTTCCCGGGACTATCAGTTCTTC.

The rearrangement links TRBV2 to TRBJ2-3; 9 bases line up with TRBD2. Germline CDR1 SNHLY, CDR2 FYNNEI. There are 16 residues in the CDR3. The junction had 10 bases not matched to a gene; V was cut back by 7 bases and J by 2 bases. CDR3 nucleotide sequence: TGTGCCAGCAACCCGACCCTAGCGGGATTCACAGATACGCAGTATTTT. It is translated as CASNPTLAGFTDTQYF.

This rearrangement joins TRBV5-1 to TRBJ2-7; tentatively, D is TRBD2 (6 bases). Trimming cost V 2 bases and J 7 bases, with 19 bases left between them. There are 15 residues in the CDR3. CDR1 and CDR2 (germline): SGHRS, YFSETQ. CDR3 amino acids: CASSFSGGPAGEQYF. CDR3 nucleotides: TGCGCCAGCAGCTTTTCGGGCGGCCCCGCGGGGGAGCAGTACTTC. Full variable domain (rest looked up from reference TRBV5-1 and TRBJ2-7): KAGVTQTPRYLIKTRGQQVTLSCSPISGHRSVSWYQQTPGQGLQFLFEYFSETQRNKGNFPGRFSGRQFSNSRSEMNVSTLELGDSALYLCASSFSGGPAGEQYFGPGTRLTVT.

The rearrangement links TRBV3-1 (or the pseudogene TRBV3-2) to TRBJ1-2; D uncertain. The V end was cut by 4 bases, the J end by 4 bases, with 13 bases between. The CDR3 is 14 amino acids. The germline gives CDR1 LGHDT, CDR2 YNNKEL (reference sequence). The CDR3 reads CASSPFQSTYGYTF. In DNA form, the CDR3 reads TGTGCCAGCAGCCCTTTCCAATCTACCTATGGCTACACCTTC.

The rearrangement uses TRBV28 and TRBJ2-5, with 8 bases that match TRBD1. The trim removed 8 bases at V and 5 bases at J, leaving 16 bases unmatched. This CDR3 is 16 amino acids long. Germline CDR1 is MDHEN and CDR2 is SYDVKM. The chain's CDR3 is CASRGLVDRAWETQYF. The CDR3, as DNA: TGTGCCAGCCGCGGATTAGTGGACAGGGCATGGGAGACCCAGTACTTC. The full variable domain, with the rest looked up from reference TRBV28 and TRBJ2-5, is DVKVTQSSRYLVKRTGEKVFLECVQDMDHENMFWYRQDPGLGLRLIYFSYDVKMKEKGDIPEGYSVSREKKERFSLILESASTNQTSMYLCASRGLVDRAWETQYFGPGTRLLVL.

The V call is TRBV28, the J call TRBJ2-7; a weak D match, TRBD2 (5 bases). Trimming removed 6 bases from V and 5 bases from J, with 20 bases in between. The germline V gene encodes CDR1 MDHEN and CDR2 SYDVKM. CDR3 length: 15 residues. The CDR3 bases are TGTGCCAGCAGCATCCCGCCTCGGGGTCGGGACGAGCAGTACTTC. Its translation is CASSIPPRGRDEQYF. The full variable domain, completed using reference TRBV28 and TRBJ2-7, is DVKVTQSSRYLVKRTGEKVFLECVQDMDHENMFWYRQDPGLGLRLIYFSYDVKMKEKGDIPEGYSVSREKKERFSLILESASTNQTSMYLCASSIPPRGRDEQYFGPGTRLTVT.